What follows is one T cell receptor beta chain and its context. Likely a read error: the CDR3 ends without its conserved phenylalanine or tryptophan. Because the CDR3's place on the DNA is in doubt, the DNA is left out and the CDR3 is given as listed by TCRdb. The sample comes from a study of tumor-infiltrating lymphocytes in primary liver carcinoma. A constant-region primer served to make TCR beta cDNA from roughly 540 ng total RNA. A slightly modified ARM-PCR protocol with three nested multiplex PCR rounds produced these TCR beta libraries. The study ran its first two PCR rounds for 9 to 10 cycles each, using TRBV1-TRBV30 forward primers and a C-beta reverse primer. Each CDR3 protein is one row after TCRdb ran MiXCR on the multiplex PCR reads. The sample shows 95,000 to 150,000 distinct CDR3 sequences, around two thirds of them seen only once. From unsorted bulk tissue weighing roughly 17-34 mg, DNA and RNA were co-extracted. Subjects presented with primary liver carcinoma managed by surgical resection.

The CDR3 extends over 16 residues, inclusive of both ends. The germline CDR1 and CDR2 sequences are MNHEY and SVGAGI. The sequence was collected from a woman aged 55-69 years with primary liver carcinoma and hepatitis B virus infection. The V and J genes are TRBV6-5 and TRBJ2-1; the tabulated D call, TRBD1, remains unverified against the DNA. The sample comprised liver tumor tissue from sampling region 1. Subset noted: tumor region T1, superior pole. CDR3: CASSRDGTPTYNEQLS.